The next 6 T cell receptor beta chains were all read from a single sample in a study of read filtering for tumor transcriptome and immune sequencing (dated by TCRdb to the early 2020s). This sample was sequenced with an Illumina HiSeq 4000. The Immunoverse kit was used to build TCR libraries from roughly 370 ng RNA, with molecular barcoded adaptors covering alpha/delta and beta/gamma chains. TCRdb ran its own pipeline on the public reads, namely fastp trimming at Q25 and MiXCR clone calling, and kept in-frame beta chains. Duplicate CDR3 protein sequences are folded into a single record with the most common DNA and genes. In this sample the table shows some 130,000 distinct CDR3 sequences, roughly 13% of which occur a single time. Roughly 11% of the sample goes to the ten largest clones. Sequencing was done on a sample of a population of CD138-negative cells sorted from bone marrow. The cell subset or site label here, explained by the study, means: bone marrow mononuclear cells depleted of CD138+ plasma/myeloma cells by negative magnetic selection. These receptors were obtained from a donor at least 40 years old with multiple myeloma.

This clonotype was detected ten times or more. The junction does not match germline at one end; this may be a read error. The gene calls are TRBV5-1 and TRBJ2-3, with 12 bases matching TRBD2. The CDR3 is 16 residues long. Per germline, CDR1 SGHRS and CDR2 YFSETQ. For the CDR3, the DNA is TGTGCCAGCAGCCTTGGACTAGCGGGGTCGACAGATACGCAGTATTTT. Translation gives CASSLGLAGSTDTQYF.

In this sample, this clonotype turned up many times. V gene TRBV25-1 combines with J gene TRBJ2-2; tentatively, D is TRBD1 (6 bases). Germline V CDR1 and CDR2: MGHDK, SYGVNS. Between the trimmed V and J ends, which lost 7 bases and 7 bases, there was a span of 13 bases. The CDR3 loop spans 13 amino acids. DNA of the CDR3: TGTGCCAGCAAAGGGGGTACACACGGGGAGCTGTTTTTT. Its protein product is CASKGGTHGELFF.

The CDR3 loop is CASSGAGTGRQETQYF. The CDR3 nucleotides read TGCGCCAGCAGTGGAGCCGGGACAGGGCGGCAAGAGACCCAGTACTTC. The chain recombines TRBV10-2 with TRBJ2-5; 9 bases align to TRBD1. This CDR3 comprises 16 residues. Germline V gene sequence: CDR1 WSHSY, CDR2 SAAADI. Trimming at V came to 4 bases and at J to 2 bases, leaving 8 bases not matched to a gene.

As to this clonotype: A much larger clone differs from this one at a single base, so this may be a read error. The V call is TRBV20-1, the J call TRBJ1-6; the D is unclear. The V gene lost 1 base and the J gene lost 7 bases, with 11 bases spanning the gap. Germline V gives CDR1 DFQATT, CDR2 SNEGSKA (reference sequence). This CDR3 is built from 14 residues. As DNA, the CDR3 is TGCAGTGCTAGAGGGGGTATCGGGAATTCACCCCTCCACTTT. Protein product: CSARGGIGNSPLHF.

Only a few counts were recorded for this clonotype. A junction boundary mismatches the germline segment, possibly from a read error. V gene TRBV20-1 combines with J gene TRBJ1-2; 8 bases line up with TRBD1. CDR1 DFQATT and CDR2 SNEGSKA come from the germline V gene (reference sequence). The CDR3 sequence is 14 residues long. The CDR3 DNA follows: TGCAGTGCTGGACAGACCGGGACAGGTCATGCCAAGAACTTC. Translated: CSAGQTGTGHAKNF.

The table lists this clonotype with a count of one. With a much larger clone just one base away, this may be a read error. CDR3 residues: CASSTGGVKYF. As DNA, the CDR3 is TGTGCCAGCAGCACGGGCGGGGTGAAGTACTTC. The chain recombines TRBV5-1 with TRBJ2-4; possibly TRBD2 for D (6 bases). This CDR3 comprises 11 residues. CDR1 and CDR2 from the germline V gene are SGHRS and YFSETQ. Filled out from reference TRBV5-1 and TRBJ2-4, the complete variable domain reads KAGVTQTPRYLIKTRGQQVTLSCSPISGHRSVSWYQQTPGQGLQFLFEYFSETQRNKGNFPGRFSGRQFSNSRSEMNVSTLELGDSALYLCASSTGGVKYFGAGTRLSVL.